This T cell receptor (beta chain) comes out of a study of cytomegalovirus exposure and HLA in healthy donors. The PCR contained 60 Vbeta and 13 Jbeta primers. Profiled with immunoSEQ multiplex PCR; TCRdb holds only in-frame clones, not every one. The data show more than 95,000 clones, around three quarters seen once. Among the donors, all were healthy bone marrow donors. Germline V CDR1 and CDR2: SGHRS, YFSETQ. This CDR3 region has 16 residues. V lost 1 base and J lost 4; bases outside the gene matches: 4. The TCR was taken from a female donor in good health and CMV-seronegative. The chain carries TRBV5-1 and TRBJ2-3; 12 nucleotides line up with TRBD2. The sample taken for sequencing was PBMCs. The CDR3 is CASSLPGLAGSDTQYF. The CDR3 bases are TGCGCCAGCAGCTTGCCCGGACTAGCGGGATCAGATACGCAGTATTTT.